Included here is one T cell receptor (beta chain) sequence, with context. This entry belongs to a study of shared clonotypes between healthy human individuals. The table came from immunoSEQ multiplex PCR; TCRdb's copy has only in-frame clones and leaves some out. The repertoire consists of around 2.3 million clones, with almost 96% occurring once and the leading ten covering 0.1% to 0.15%. CDR3 length equals 14 residues. V was clipped by 0 bases and J by 10 bases, with 17 bases between them. CDR1 and CDR2 (germline): GTSNPN, SVGIG (reference sequence). The chain carries TRBV30 and TRBJ2-3, with a weak D call TRBD2 (5 bases). The receptor was derived from a young man in good health. Sequencing input: naive CD4+ T cells sorted from blood. The subset here: CD45RA+ positively selected. The CDR3 DNA sequence: TGTGCCTGGAGTGTCTTGGGGTCCGGGGTCGCGCAGTATTTT. This gives the protein CAWSVLGSGVAQYF.